This T cell receptor beta chain is from a study of T cells in Graves' hyperthyroidism and ophthalmopathy (dated by TCRdb to between 2018 and 2020). Context from the whole study: A discovery cohort of around 100 patients, 43 with Graves' ophthalmopathy and 55 to 65 with stable Graves' hyperthyroidism, was used to find distinguishing TCR V-J signatures. Prospective prediction of ophthalmopathy was tested in an independent validation cohort of some 20 hyperthyroidism patients and 17 patients who later progressed to ophthalmopathy. In addition, the study compared T-cell repertoires in thyroid tissue and in blood from five or six Graves' hyperthyroidism patients. Once sampling was done, hyperthyroidism patients were given methimazole at a starting dose of 30 mg daily, whereas ophthalmopathy patients were given high-dose intravenous methylprednisolone. For training and testing, the 100 or so patients in the discovery cohort were randomly divided in a 7:3 ratio. The paper describes TCR Vbeta CDR3 sequencing of around 130 peripheral blood samples, made up of roughly 40 ophthalmopathy patients, 70 to 75 hyperthyroidism patients and roughly 17 progressor patients.

The research as a whole found: In cross-validation, a model built on a 13 V-J signature told ophthalmopathy apart from stable hyperthyroidism with 85% to 90% sensitivity and about 81% specificity, and in testing the same model reached 80%/75%. In validation, the model predicted progression to ophthalmopathy a median of 6.5 months before onset, with approximately 68% sensitivity and around 76% specificity. Blood samples also contained most of the expanded thyroid clonotypes (frequency above 0.001), which suggests that blood repertoires may reflect thyroid immune responses. Sample size was not statistically predetermined, and investigators were not blinded to group allocation.

Taken from cysteine to phenylalanine, the CDR3 has 15 residues. The entry retains the CDR3 DNA only, 45 bases that are in frame from base 1. V gives up 3 bases and J gives up 5 bases, and the segment between their germline ends measures 14 bases. The CDR1 and CDR2 encoded by the germline V gene are SNHLY and FYNNEI. This clonotype was seen a few times. No antigen is known for it. No base-level quality is on record; no much larger clone is a single base apart. The TCR beta CDR3 regions were amplified from the RNA transcripts. The TCR CDR3 was subjected to a first round of RT-PCR using the HTBI primer set and the Qiagen OneStep RT-PCR kit. The libraries were constructed in a second round of multiplex PCR and then size-selected and purified. The libraries were sequenced on an Illumina HiSeq2000 using paired-end 100 bp reads. Regarding the original processing steps: Raw data were processed with SOAPnuke, discarding reads with adapters, uncalled bases, mean Phred below 15, or no exact constant-primer or identifier match. COPE v1.2.5 was used to merge the high-quality paired reads, and each unique nucleotide sequence was defined as a clonotype. MiTCR v1.1 was used to align the clonotypes against IMGT TRBV, TRBD and TRBJ reference segments. Analysis was restricted to V-J combinations with a frequency above 0.0001, which covered about 99% of repertoires. The TCS score was defined as F50 (clonal expansion) divided by E x V (chaos), with BLOSUM62-based TCRdist calculated between CDR3 peptides within each V-J. Welch's t-statistics and random forest reduced around 520 V-J features to 13, which were used in a naive Bayes classifier (R e1071). The Morisita-Horn index was used to measure how similar the thyroid and blood repertoires were. TCRdb trimmed public reads at Q25 via fastp, called clones via MiXCR and kept in-frame beta chains. Identical CDR3 proteins give one entry, which carries the most common genes and DNA. TCRdb assigned the V and J calls; the authors' analysis was not used. For this sample the table gives almost 600,000 distinct CDR3 sequences, of which just over 45% were detected only once. Roughly 8.2% of the sample comes from the top ten.

Graves' hyperthyroidism was defined as stable when no progression to ophthalmopathy occurred over 18 months of follow-up. Hyperthyroidism patients were newly diagnosed, had a disease duration of under 2 months, and were aged 18 to 65 years. Patients with uncontrolled infections, other autoimmune diseases, pregnancy or lactation were excluded. Diagnoses relied on clinical symptoms, serum thyroxine and TRAb, thyroid ultrasound and orbital computed tomography. Total RNA was extracted using Trizol reagent, and RNA quality was assessed on an Agilent 2100 Bioanalyzer. Rearrangement joined TRBV2 to TRBJ2-1; matching of 6 bases hints at TRBD1 as the D gene. This TCR came from a woman aged 18-29 years with Graves' hyperthyroidism. Input material: peripheral blood or thyroid tissue (not recorded which). The base sequence is TGTGCCAGCAGTGACGTGTGGGGGACAAACAATGAGCAGTTCTTC. Its protein is CASSDVWGTNNEQFF.